The 19 T cell receptor beta chains below come from one sample, sequenced in a study of regulatory and conventional T cells in RAG deficiency. Using immunoSEQ multiplex PCR, the repertoire was profiled, and TCRdb retains in-frame clones only, with some absent. In the table there are 34,000 or so clones, 89% of which are singletons. These data were also filed under a second study, of regulatory T cells. This second study notes: The PCR used 52 TRBV and 13 TRBJ primers.

Sample: CD8+ T cells sorted from blood. The receptors stem from a human donor in good health.

The chain links TRBV2 to TRBJ1-5; D may be TRBD1 (5 bases). Trimming pared 1 base from V and 1 base from J, leaving 8 bases between. Germline lookup yields CDR1 SNHLY and CDR2 FYNNEI. This CDR3 has 15 residues. The CDR3 spells CASSEDRSSNQPQHF. The CDR3 DNA sequence: TGTGCCAGCAGTGAAGACAGGTCGAGCAATCAGCCCCAGCATTTT.

This CDR3 reads CASRSAVNQPQHF. The DNA for the CDR3 is TGTGCCAGCAGATCGGCAGTGAATCAGCCCCAGCATTTT. The rearrangement joins TRBV6-1 to TRBJ1-5; D not resolved. Looked up from germline, CDR1 is MNHNS and CDR2 is SASEGT. The V end lost 6 bases, the J end lost 4 bases, and 10 bases lay between the germline ends. The CDR3 covers 13 residues.

The CDR3 DNA sequence: TGTGCCAGCAGTGAACCGGTGGATCCGAGGTATGGCTACACCTTC. It codes for CASSEPVDPRYGYTF. The V and J genes are TRBV6-1 and TRBJ1-2; D is unresolved. CDR1 and CDR2 from the germline V gene are MNHNS and SASEGT. This CDR3 is built from 15 residues. V lost 2 bases to trimming and J lost 5 bases, with 15 bases between them.

The rearrangement uses TRBV19 and TRBJ2-1; D is possibly TRBD1 (6 bases). Germline CDR1 LNHDA, CDR2 SQIVND (reference sequence). The CDR3 is made up of 14 amino acids. V was trimmed by 9 bases and J by 2 bases, leaving 14 bases between them. CDR3 in amino acids: CASTTGQTYNEQFF. Here the CDR3 DNA reads TGTGCCAGCACCACGGGACAAACCTACAATGAGCAGTTCTTC.

The rearrangement links TRBV4-1 to TRBJ2-1, with 8 bases identical to TRBD2. The germline CDR1 and CDR2 sequences are MGHRA and YSYEKL. The CDR3 spans 18 residues. J gave up 3 bases and V 1 base, and 11 bases lay outside the gene matches. CDR3 loop: CASSQGAGGIGVYNEQFF. CDR3 nucleotide sequence: TGCGCCAGCAGCCAAGGGGCGGGGGGCATTGGGGTCTACAATGAGCAGTTCTTC.

The chain employs TRBV2 and TRBJ2-3, with TRBD2 matching over 7 bases. V dropped 4 bases and J dropped 1; count of bases not matched to a gene: 8. This CDR3 region has 16 residues. Germline V lookup: CDR1 SNHLY, CDR2 FYNNEI. In nucleotides, the CDR3 is TGTGCCAGCAGTGTAGGTTGGGGGGGACGCACAGATACGCAGTATTTT. Encoded protein: CASSVGWGGRTDTQYF. Full variable domain (rest looked up from reference TRBV2 and TRBJ2-3): EPEVTQTPSHQVTQMGQEVILRCVPISNHLYFYWYRQILGQKVEFLVSFYNNEISEKSEIFDDQFSVERPDGSNFTLKIRSTKLEDSAMYFCASSVGWGGRTDTQYFGPGTRLTVL.

The genes are TRBV15 and TRBJ1-2; 7 bases match TRBD1. The CDR3 has 15 residues. CDR1 is LNHNV, CDR2 YYDKDF, per germline (reference sequence). V was clipped by 0 bases and J by 4 bases; unmatched bases: 5. CDR3 bases: TGTGCCACCAGCAGAGAAACAGGGGTGGGCTATGGCTACACCTTC. Protein sequence: CATSRETGVGYGYTF. The variable domain in full, completed from reference TRBV15 and TRBJ1-2, reads DAMVIQNPRYQVTQFGKPVTLSCSQTLNHNVMYWYQQKSSQAPKLLFHYYDKDFNNEADTPDNFQSRRPNTSFCFLDIRSPGLGDTAMYLCATSRETGVGYGYTFGSGTRLTVV.

This clone was seen only once. This chain uses TRBV6-1 with TRBJ2-7; tentative D call: TRBD1 (6 bases). The CDR3 is 13 amino acids. V shed 2 bases and J shed 5 bases, with 10 bases lying between them. Per germline, CDR1 MNHNS and CDR2 SASEGT. DNA of the CDR3: TGTGCCAGCAGTGAAACAGGGCGCGACGAGCAGTACTTC. It translates to CASSETGRDEQYF.

The V and J genes are TRBV27 and TRBJ1-6; the D gene is possibly TRBD1 (6 bases). CDR1 is MNHEY, CDR2 SMNVEV, per germline (reference sequence). The CDR3 has 17 residues. The V gene lost 5 bases and the J gene lost 0 bases, with 14 bases spanning the gap. CDR3 loop: CASSQAQGGSYNSPLHF. CDR3 sequence (DNA): TGTGCCAGCAGTCAGGCTCAAGGGGGCTCCTATAATTCACCCCTCCACTTT.

This clone appeared a single time. The J gene is TRBJ2-3, the V gene TRBV4-1; TRBD2 agrees at 10 bases. Germline trimming cut 5 bases from V and 6 bases from J; bases unmatched to any gene: 14. The CDR3 contains 17 residues. Germline V gives CDR1 MGHRA, CDR2 YSYEKL. CDR3 protein: CASSSPPEAGGLDTQYF. The CDR3 DNA sequence: TGCGCCAGCAGCTCTCCTCCGGAAGCGGGGGGGCTGGATACGCAGTATTTT.

The chain carries TRBV5-6 and TRBJ2-5; no reliable D call. The CDR3 has 15 residues. Trimming shortened V by 3 bases and J by 2 bases, and 14 bases separated the two germline ends. Germline loops: CDR1 SGHDT, CDR2 YYEEEE. As DNA, the CDR3 is TGTGCCAGCAGCTCCCTTGGGCGAGGACAAGAGACCCAGTACTTC. This encodes CASSSLGRGQETQYF.

The chain employs TRBV14 and TRBJ2-1; D gene uncertain. Trimming took 0 bases from V and 2 from J, leaving 11 bases between them. CDR3 length: 16 amino acids. Germline assignment: CDR1 SGHDN and CDR2 FVKESK. In DNA, the CDR3 is TGTGCCAGCAGCCAAGAAGGCAGGATCCCCTACAATGAGCAGTTCTTC. This gives the protein CASSQEGRIPYNEQFF.

The chain is built from TRBV6-1 and TRBJ2-5; 9 bases agree with TRBD1. V lost 4 bases and J lost 5; bases outside the gene matches: 11. The CDR3 is 16 residues long. CDR1 is MNHNS, CDR2 SASEGT, per germline. The CDR3 bases are TGTGCCAGCAGTGGAGCCGGGACAGGGAAGTCTGAGACCCAGTACTTC. Amino acid sequence: CASSGAGTGKSETQYF.

The chain joins TRBV30 to TRBJ2-1, with TRBD2 matching 8 bases. Germline CDR1 and CDR2: GTSNPN and SVGIG (reference sequence). With V trimmed by 5 bases and J by 0 bases, 6 bases remained unmatched. This CDR3 comprises 15 residues. This chain's CDR3 is CAWEIAGGSYNEQFF. In nucleotides, the CDR3 is TGTGCCTGGGAGATTGCGGGAGGCTCCTACAATGAGCAGTTCTTC.

The chain uses TRBV4-2 and TRBJ2-6; tentatively, D is TRBD2 (6 bases). Looked up from germline, CDR1 is LGHNA and CDR2 is YNFKEQ. The CDR3 has 21 residues. The germline V and J ends were trimmed by 4 bases and 0 bases, with 25 bases remaining between them. Written as DNA, the CDR3 is TGTGCCAGCAGCCCGGGGGTCTTATGGACTCAGACGACCTCTGGGGCCAACGTCCTGACTTTC. It yields the protein CASSPGVLWTQTTSGANVLTF.

This rearrangement joins TRBV5-4 to TRBJ2-5; 8 positions match TRBD2. Germline V gene sequence: CDR1 SGHNT, CDR2 YYREEE (reference sequence). J gave up 2 bases and V 2 bases, and 8 bases lay outside the gene matches. The CDR3 length is 16 residues. DNA of the CDR3: TGTGCCAGCAGCTTCAGAGCGGGGGTGGGGCAAGAGACCCAGTACTTC. It specifies CASSFRAGVGQETQYF.

The chain is built from TRBV9 and TRBJ2-3; D possibly matches TRBD1 or TRBD2 (5 bases each). The CDR3 sequence is 14 residues long. The germline CDR1 and CDR2 sequences are SGDLS and YYNGEE. V lost 0 bases and J 4 bases, leaving 9 bases between the germline ends. CDR3 in DNA: TGTGCCAGCAGCGTAGGGGGGTGGGCAGATACGCAGTATTTT. Translated, it gives CASSVGGWADTQYF.

A few counts support this clone. The J gene is TRBJ1-2, the V gene TRBV15; 9 bases align to TRBD1. The germline V gene has CDR1 LNHNV and CDR2 YYDKDF (reference sequence). The CDR3 is 14 residues long. Trimming took 5 bases from V and 10 from J; bases not matched to a gene: 11. CDR3 coding DNA: TGTGCCACCAGCGGAACCCGGGACAGGGAGCCCTACACCTTC. Protein: CATSGTRDREPYTF.

The rearrangement joins TRBV7-2 to TRBJ2-5; TRBD2 matches 7 bases. The end of the DNA is better explained by TRBJ2-7, so the J call may be wrong. Germline CDR1 SGHTA, CDR2 FQGNSA. This CDR3 is 17 amino acids long. CDR3 region: CASSPPRLAEHPYEQYF. In DNA form, the CDR3 reads TGTGCCAGCAGCCCCCCCCGGCTAGCGGAACATCCCTACGAGCAGTACTTC.